Listed below are T cell receptor beta chains from one sample, sequenced in a study of blood T cell repertoires in COVID-19. The assay was immunoSEQ multiplex PCR, and TCRdb's table has in-frame clones only and misses some. The sample has 220,000 or so clones; around 84% are singletons. The material sequenced was PBMCs or T cells enriched from blood (not recorded which). The receptors come from a woman aged 40 to 50 who had recovered from COVID-19. Each CDR3 is given with its conserved first and last residue. Each record gives: J gene, V gene, D gene, clone size, CDR3 DNA, CDR3 protein. D genes are given only for firm matches. Rows give clone size only sometimes, using once, few, many, or a class for an expanded clone.

TRBJ2-5 | TRBV2 | TRBD2 | . | TGTGCCAGCAGTGCCTTTAGCGGGGAAGAGACCCAGTACTTC | CASSAFSGEETQYF
TRBJ2-1 | TRBV5-1 | TRBD1 | . | TGCGCCAGCAGCTTGGCCCCCGAGGACAGGGGGCCTTCCAATGAGCAGTTCTTC | CASSLAPEDRGPSNEQFF
TRBJ2-3 | TRBV18 | . | . | TGTGCCAGCTCCTTAAATGTCGGACTCCTAGATACGCAGTATTTT | CASSLNVGLLDTQYF
TRBJ2-7 | TRBV24-1 | TRBD2 | . | TGTGCCACCAGTGATCCCACTAGCGGGAGTTACGAGCAGTACTTC | CATSDPTSGSYEQYF
TRBJ2-1 | TRBV19 | . | once | TGTGCCAGTAGTGCTACCGGGACACCCGCGGGCAATGAGCAGTTCTTC | CASSATGTPAGNEQFF
TRBJ1-2 | TRBV5-5 | . | . | TGTGCCAGCAGCTGGGCCCCCAGGGGAAATAACTATGGCTACACCTTC | CASSWAPRGNNYGYTF
TRBJ1-4 | TRBV14 | . | . | TGTGCCAGCAGCCAAAGGGACAACCGCGATGAAAAACTGTTTTTT | CASSQRDNRDEKLFF
TRBJ1-3 | TRBV2 | TRBD1 | . | TGTGCCACCGAGGGACAGGGCATGGGAAACACCATATATTTT | CATEGQGMGNTIYF
TRBJ1-1 | TRBV28 | TRBD1 | . | TGTGCCAGCAGTGAACAGGGGGCGGGCACTGAAGCTTTCTTT | CASSEQGAGTEAFF
TRBJ1-5 | TRBV18 | TRBD1 | once | TGTGCCAGCTCACCAAAAGGGACAGGGGGCGGGGGTCCGAGCAATCAGCCCCAGCATTTT | CASSPKGTGGGGPSNQPQHF
TRBJ1-2 | TRBV5-1 | . | . | TGCGCCAGCAGCATAGAACCACAGAGATCAGCAGGCGGCTACACCTTC | CASSIEPQRSAGGYTF
TRBJ2-7 | TRBV19 | . | few | TGTGCCAGTAGTATAGAGGGCCGATACGAGCAGTACTTC | CASSIEGRYEQYF
TRBJ1-5 | TRBV28 | TRBD1 | . | TGTGCCAGCAGCCCATGGACAGGGGGCGCGGGGCAGCCCCAGCATTTT | CASSPWTGGAGQPQHF
TRBJ2-1 | TRBV6-2/TRBV6-3 | TRBD2 | . | TGTGCCAGCAGTTTCACGCCTAGCGGGAGGGCCGAGAATGAGCAGTTCTTC | CASSFTPSGRAENEQFF
TRBJ2-1 | TRBV5-4 | TRBD2 | . | TGTGCCACCCTCCCGGGACTAGCGGGAGTAGTAGGTGAGCAGTTCTTC | CATLPGLAGVVGEQFF
TRBJ1-4 | TRBV10-3 | TRBD1 | once | TGTGCCATCAGGGCCGGGACAGGGGGTGAAAAACTGTTTTTT | CAIRAGTGGEKLFF
TRBJ2-3 | TRBV7-2 | . | . | TGTGCCAGCAGCTTATGGCCGGACTTCTCCCCTGCCCTCACAGATACGCAGTATTTT | CASSLWPDFSPALTDTQYF
TRBJ2-7 | TRBV28 | . | . | TGTGCCAGCAGACTCGGACACCGGTACGAGCAGTACTTC | CASRLGHRYEQYF
TRBJ2-2 | TRBV11-2 | . | . | TGTGCCAGCAGCGGACTAGGGGGAGCGAACACCGGGGAGCTGTTTTTT | CASSGLGGANTGELFF
TRBJ2-1 | TRBV5-4 | TRBD2 | few | TGTGCCAGCAGCTTGGATTGGCTAGCGGGAGGGCTCAGCTCCTACAATGAGCAGTTCTTC | CASSLDWLAGGLSSYNEQFF
TRBJ2-5 | TRBV9 | TRBD1 | many | TGTGCCAGCGCCCGGGACAGCCAAGAGACCCAGTACTTC | CASARDSQETQYF
TRBJ2-1 | TRBV9 | TRBD2 | . | TGTGCCAGCAGCGCCAGCGGGAGGGGGCCCAATGAGCAGTTCTTC | CASSASGRGPNEQFF
TRBJ2-7 | TRBV28 | TRBD2 | few | TGTGCCAGCAGCGAAATACTAGCGGTAGCTTCCTACGAGCAGTACTTC | CASSEILAVASYEQYF
TRBJ2-3 | TRBV6-5 | TRBD2 | . | TGTGCCAGCAGTTTTAGCGGGAGGGCCCTCACAGATACGCAGTATTTT | CASSFSGRALTDTQYF
TRBJ2-1 | TRBV6-5 | . | . | TGTGCCAGCAGTTGGCCTAATGAGCAGTTCTTC | CASSWPNEQFF
TRBJ2-2 | TRBV27 | . | once | TGTGCCAGTCAAGGTGGGCCCGGGGAGCTGTTTTTT | CASQGGPGELFF
TRBJ2-7 | TRBV27 | TRBD2 | once | TGTGCCAGCAGTTTAAGCGGGAGGAGGGAGCAGTACTTC | CASSLSGRREQYF
TRBJ1-1 | TRBV27 | TRBD1 | . | TGTGCCAGCGGGGGGACAGGGACTGAAGCTTTCTTT | CASGGTGTEAFF
TRBJ2-4 | TRBV11-2 | TRBD2 | . | TGTGCCAGCAGCCCCCCCAAGGGGCGACTAGCGGGAGGTATTTACTTC | CASSPPKGRLAGGIYF
TRBJ1-2 | TRBV6-5 | . | . | TGTGCCAGCAGTAGTACACTCGACAGGATGTATGGCTACACCTTC | CASSSTLDRMYGYTF